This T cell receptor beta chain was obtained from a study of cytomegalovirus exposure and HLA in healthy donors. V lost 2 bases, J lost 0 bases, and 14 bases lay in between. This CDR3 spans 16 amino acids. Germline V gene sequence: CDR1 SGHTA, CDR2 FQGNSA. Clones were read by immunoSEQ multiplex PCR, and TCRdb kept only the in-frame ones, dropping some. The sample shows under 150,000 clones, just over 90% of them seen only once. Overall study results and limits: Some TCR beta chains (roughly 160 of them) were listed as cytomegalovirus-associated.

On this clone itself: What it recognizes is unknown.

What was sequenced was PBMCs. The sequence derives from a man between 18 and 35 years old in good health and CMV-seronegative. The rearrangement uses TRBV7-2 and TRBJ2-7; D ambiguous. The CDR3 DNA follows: TGTGCCAGCAGCTTAAGCAGACATTACCCCTCCTACGAGCAGTACTTC. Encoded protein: CASSLSRHYPSYEQYF.